The 27 T cell receptor beta chains below all came from one sample that was sequenced in a study of tumor-infiltrating lymphocytes in primary liver carcinoma. Researchers generated TCR beta cDNA from approximately 450 ng of total RNA, relying on a constant-region primer. Nested multiplex PCR, run for three rounds with slightly modified ARM-PCR, yielded TCR beta libraries. Use of TRBV1-TRBV30 forward primers with a C-beta reverse primer characterized the first two PCR rounds, which lasted around 9 cycles each. TCRdb processed the multiplex PCR reads anew with MiXCR; each CDR3 protein has one entry. The data show 90,000 to 100,000 distinct CDR3 sequences, with more than 60% seen just once and over 9.5% held by the top ten. Taking about 18-32 mg of unsorted bulk tissue, the authors co-extracted RNA and DNA. The material sequenced was liver tumor tissue from sampling region 5. Indicated subset: tumor region T5, tumor centre. The receptor set was obtained from a woman between 55 and 75 years old with primary liver carcinoma and hepatitis B virus infection.

Concerning this clonotype itself: This CDR3 is missing its conserved last phenylalanine or tryptophan, likely due to a read error. CDR3 bases: TGTGCCAGCAGGGGAAGAACGGGATCCGTGAACGCCGGGGAGCTGTTTTCT. Residues: CASRGRTGSVNAGELFS. The V gene is TRBV11-1, the J gene TRBJ2-2; D possibly corresponds to TRBD2 (5 bases). CDR1 is SGHAT, CDR2 FQDESV, per germline (reference sequence). The CDR3 spans 17 residues.

This chain joins TRBV11-2 and TRBJ1-1, with 8 bases matching TRBD1. Germline trimming cut 5 bases from V and 10 bases from J; bases unmatched to any gene: 15. Per germline, CDR1 SGHAT and CDR2 FQNNGV. The CDR3 contains 15 residues. CDR3 nucleotides: TGTGCCAGCAGCCCCAACAGGGAGAGAGGGACAGGAGCTTTCTTT. It encodes CASSPNRERGTGAFF.

Comments on this clonotype: Germline and junction disagree at one end, which may indicate a read error. The chain has TRBV11-2 and TRBJ2-7, with TRBD2 identical over 7 bases. The germline gives CDR1 SGHAT, CDR2 FQNNGV. This CDR3 region has 14 residues. For the CDR3, the DNA is TGTGCCAGCAACTTAGAGCGGGGAGGAGGTGGGCAGTACTTC. This codes for CASNLERGGGGQYF.

For this clonotype: With a much larger clone just one base away, this may be a read error. The rearrangement links TRBV5-1 to TRBJ2-5; D gene ambiguous. The CDR3 contains 16 residues. Trimming left V 0 bases short and J 6 bases short, with 18 bases between. Per the germline V gene, CDR1 is SGHRS and CDR2 is YFSETQ. CDR3 loop: CASSLGTSSLWKTQYF. The CDR3 region has the DNA TGCGCCAGCAGCTTGGGTACTTCGAGTCTGTGGAAGACCCAGTACTTC. The full variable domain, with the rest looked up from reference TRBV5-1 and TRBJ2-5, is KAGVTQTPRYLIKTRGQQVTLSCSPISGHRSVSWYQQTPGQGLQFLFEYFSETQRNKGNFPGRFSGRQFSNSRSEMNVSTLELGDSALYLCASSLGTSSLWKTQYFGPGTRLLVL.

Regarding this clonotype: A much larger clone is a single base away; this may be a read error. The missing conserved phenylalanine or tryptophan at the end of this CDR3 makes a read error likely. The rearrangement links TRBV12-3 or TRBV12-4 to TRBJ1-6; no clear D gene. This CDR3 comprises 14 residues. Trimming left V 4 bases short and J 14 bases short, with 18 bases between. CDR3 coding DNA: TGTGCCAGCAGTTCCCCCGGGTCCGTAAGGGCCCTCCACATT. As protein: CASSSPGSVRALHI.

As for this clonotype: Without the conserved terminal phenylalanine or tryptophan, this CDR3 likely stems from a read error. This chain joins TRBV6-6 and TRBJ1-1, with 7 bases that match TRBD1. The germline V gene encodes CDR1 MNHNY and CDR2 SVGAGI (reference sequence). V shed 6 bases, J shed 10 bases, and the junction held 11 bases outside the gene matches. The CDR3 length is 13 residues. The CDR3 sequence is CASRTTGDLGAFS. CDR3 coding DNA: TGTGCCAGCAGAACCACAGGGGATTTGGGAGCTTTCTCT.

This chain uses TRBV10-1 with TRBJ2-5; tentatively, D is TRBD2 (6 bases). Looked up from germline, CDR1 is WNHNN and CDR2 is SYGVQD (reference sequence). CDR3 length equals 14 residues. Trimming stripped 7 bases from V and 5 bases from J, with 17 bases between. In DNA form, the CDR3 reads TGCGCCAGCAATGGGGATACTAGCTTGGAGACCCAGTACTTC. It is translated as CASNGDTSLETQYF.

In regard to this clonotype: The junction differs from germline at one of its ends, possibly a read error. The chain combines TRBV11-2 with TRBJ2-3, with TRBD2 as a possible D gene (7 bases). Germline lookup yields CDR1 SGHAT and CDR2 FQNNGV. The length of the CDR3 is 17 residues. The CDR3 loop reads CTSSLGGLTSTSGTQYF. The CDR3 DNA reads TGTACCAGCAGCTTAGGGGGACTAACGTCCACGTCAGGTACGCAGTATTTT.

Turning to this clonotype: Just one base apart from a much larger clone, this may be a read error. The chain couples TRBV13 to TRBJ1-1; 7 bases are shared with TRBD1. This CDR3 has 13 residues. CDR1 is PRHDT and CDR2 is FYEKMQ in the germline V gene (reference sequence). The CDR3 DNA reads TGTGCCAGCAGCACTACAGGGGTTGCCGAAGCTTCCTTT. The encoded protein is CASSTTGVAEASF.

About this clonotype: The conserved final phenylalanine or tryptophan is absent from the CDR3, which likely points to a read error. The chain employs TRBV4-1 and TRBJ2-2, with D unresolved. Germline assignment: CDR1 MGHRA and CDR2 YSYEKL. V was pared by 4 bases and J by 1 base, with 13 bases between. This CDR3 has 16 residues. The CDR3 protein is CASSRLSHGNTGELFL. The CDR3 DNA follows: TGCGCCAGCAGCCGGTTGTCGCATGGGAACACCGGGGAGCTGTTTCTT.

For this clonotype: Being one base from a much bigger clone, this may be a read error. This rearrangement joins TRBV29-1 to TRBJ1-1; 9 nucleotides match TRBD1. Germline V lookup: CDR1 SQVTM, CDR2 ANQGSEA. The CDR3 is 14 amino acids. The CDR3 protein is CGVLNRGPSTEAFF. The CDR3 bases are TGCGGCGTGCTCAACAGGGGGCCGAGCACTGAAGCTTTCTTT.

About this clonotype: A much larger clone differs from this one at a single base, so this may be a read error. The chain is built from TRBV28 and TRBJ2-7, with TRBD1 matching over 11 bases. This CDR3 comprises 15 residues. In germline, CDR1 is MDHEN, CDR2 SYDVKM. CDR3 in amino acids: CAGREGQGALNEQYF. For the CDR3, the DNA is TGTGCCGGCAGGGAAGGACAGGGGGCTTTGAACGAGCAGTACTTC.

This clonotype was observed a few times. A much larger clone is a single base away; this may be a read error. This chain joins TRBV6-5 and TRBJ2-1; either TRBD1 or TRBD2 may supply D (5 bases each). Germline V gives CDR1 MNHEY, CDR2 SVGAGI. The CDR3 contains 15 residues. V lost 3 bases and J lost 6, with 15 bases in between. The CDR3 region is CASSYWGRPPNEQFF. The CDR3 DNA sequence: TGTGCCAGCAGTTATTGGGGACGGCCCCCCAATGAGCAGTTCTTC.

Points on this clonotype: This may be a read error, as it is one base from a much larger clone. This chain uses TRBV21-1 with TRBJ2-1; TRBD2, the D gene given by the table, was not confirmed from the DNA. TRBV21-1 is a pseudogene segment. The CDR3 contains 11 residues. This CDR3 reads CASSKESEGLF. In DNA form, the CDR3 reads TGTGCCAGCAGCAAAGAGAGTGAGGGTCTCTTC.

Points on this clonotype: This may be a read error, as it is one base from a much larger clone. CDR3 in amino acids: CASSRNIGTGYEQFF. The CDR3 DNA follows: TGCGCCAGCAGCAGAAACATAGGGACAGGGTATGAGCAGTTCTTC. The V gene is TRBV5-1, the J gene TRBJ2-1; 9 bases agree with TRBD1. Trimming took 4 bases from V and 8 from J; bases not matched to a gene: 10. This CDR3 is 15 amino acids long. The germline CDR1 and CDR2 sequences are SGHRS and YFSETQ.

This chain uses TRBV6-2 or TRBV6-3 with TRBJ1-4; maybe TRBD1 (5 bases). Germline V gives CDR1 MNHEY, CDR2 SVGEGT. CDR3 size: 15 residues. The V and J ends lost 2 bases and 10 bases respectively, with 17 bases between them. The CDR3 loop reads CASSYDPGRGRKLFF. The CDR3 nucleotides are TGTGCCAGCAGTTACGATCCGGGGCGCGGTCGAAAACTGTTTTTT.

This clonotype came up many times. The chain has TRBV7-8 and TRBJ2-1; the match to TRBD2 covers 11 bases. The CDR3 is made up of 17 amino acids. CDR1 SGHVS and CDR2 FQNEAQ come from the germline V gene. J was trimmed by 4 bases and V by 3 bases; bases with no gene match: 8. CDR3 nucleotides: TGTGCCAGCAGCTTCGGTTCCGGGACTAGCGGTTACAATGAGCAGTTCTTC. Protein product: CASSFGSGTSGYNEQFF.

This clonotype was detected ten times or more. The chain uses TRBV5-4 and TRBJ2-5; TRBD2 might be the D (5 bases). With 0 bases removed from V and 6 bases from J, the gap between germline ends came to 15 bases. The germline CDR1 and CDR2 sequences are SGHNT and YYREEE (reference sequence). The CDR3 loop spans 15 amino acids. CDR3 sequence: CASSLGEGGVKTQYF. The DNA for the CDR3 is TGTGCCAGCAGCTTGGGTGAGGGCGGAGTAAAGACCCAGTACTTC.

V is TRBV6-1 and J is TRBJ2-1; 7 bases are shared with TRBD2. CDR1 is MNHNS and CDR2 is SASEGT in the germline V gene. CDR3 length: 17 amino acids. Trimming removed 6 bases from V and 0 bases from J; junction bases left unmatched: 11. CDR3 protein: CASSTERGVSSYNEQFF. CDR3 nucleotide sequence: TGTGCCAGCAGCACCGAACGGGGGGTGAGCTCCTACAATGAGCAGTTCTTC.

This clonotype turned up a few times. This may arise from a read error, as a much more abundant clone is one base away. V is TRBV12-3 or TRBV12-4 and J is TRBJ2-5; 7 positions agree with TRBD1. Unmatched junction bases numbered 12, after V lost 7 bases and J lost 7 bases. This CDR3 has 14 amino acids. CDR3 sequence: CASNPRTGRGTQYF. The CDR3 bases are TGTGCCAGCAATCCCCGGACAGGCAGGGGGACCCAGTACTTC.

This clonotype was seen only once. The conserved phenylalanine or tryptophan is not found at the CDR3 terminus, so this likely reflects a read error. Because the CDR3's place on the DNA is in doubt, the DNA is left out and the CDR3 is given as listed by TCRdb. CDR3 region: CASSIGLAGGRYL. The gene calls are TRBV11-2 and TRBJ2-3; the table's TRBD2 call for D was not verified on the DNA. With termini counted, the CDR3 has 13 amino acids. Germline values: CDR1 SGHAT, CDR2 FQNNGV.

Concerning this clonotype itself: The conserved closing phenylalanine or tryptophan is absent in this CDR3, likely reflecting a read error. V usage is TRBV29-1 and J usage is TRBJ1-1; unclear D gene. CDR1 and CDR2 (germline): SQVTM, ANQGSEA. The ends were cut back, 8 bases at V and 7 bases at J, with 14 bases in the middle. There are 11 residues in the CDR3. The CDR3 DNA reads as TGCAGCTTCAGCCGGGAGATTGAAGCTTTCTTA. Encoded protein: CSFSREIEAFL.

Comments on this clonotype: The junction shows a germline mismatch at one end, possibly a read error. V gene TRBV7-9 combines with J gene TRBJ1-1, with D maybe TRBD1 (5 bases). The germline V gene has CDR1 SEHNR and CDR2 FQNEAQ (reference sequence). The CDR3 consists of 14 residues. The CDR3 region is CASSFQGMNTEAVF. The CDR3 nucleotides are TGTGCCAGCAGCTTCCAGGGCATGAACACTGAAGCTGTCTTT. The whole variable domain, filled in from reference TRBV7-9 and TRBJ1-1, reads DTGVSQNPRHKITKRGQNVTFRCDPISEHNRLYWYRQTLGQGPEFLTYFQNEAQLEKSRLLSDRFSAERPKGSFSTLEIQRTEQGDSAMYLCASSFQGMNTEAVFGQGTRLTVV.

Points on this clonotype: Given a much more abundant clone one base away, this may be a read error. The chain uses TRBV5-6 and TRBJ2-2; a possible D gene is TRBD1 (5 bases). Germline V gene sequence: CDR1 SGHDT, CDR2 YYEEEE. The CDR3 runs to 16 residues. V was shortened by 1 base and J by 0 bases, with 10 bases between the two germline ends. The CDR3 loop reads CASSLFGAANTGELFF. The CDR3 bases are TGTGCCAGCAGCTTGTTTGGGGCGGCGAACACCGGGGAGCTGTTTTTT.

About this clonotype itself: One junction end disagrees with the germline gene, perhaps due to a read error. The chain uses TRBV29-1 and TRBJ2-5; 7 nucleotides line up with TRBD1. The CDR3 extends over 15 amino acids. CDR1 is SQVTM and CDR2 is ANQGSEA in the germline V gene. The DNA of the CDR3 is TGCAGCATTGAAGGGGCTACAGGGGAACAAGAGGCCCAATACTTC. Protein product: CSIEGATGEQEAQYF.

This clonotype has ten or more counts. The V and J genes are TRBV13 and TRBJ2-5; tentative D call: TRBD1 (6 bases). Trimming took 4 bases from V and 6 from J, leaving 9 bases between them. Looked up from germline, CDR1 is PRHDT and CDR2 is FYEKMQ (reference sequence). The CDR3 is 12 amino acids. CDR3 bases: TGTGCCAGCAGCTACAGGGTAAAGACCCAGTACTTC. It is translated as CASSYRVKTQYF.

This clonotype was picked up many times. CDR3 loop: CAWSVTTGGTQPQHF. The CDR3 region has the DNA TGTGCCTGGAGCGTAACCACAGGGGGCACTCAGCCCCAGCATTTT. This chain links TRBV30 with TRBJ1-5, with TRBD1 matching over 9 bases. Germline V gene sequence: CDR1 GTSNPN, CDR2 SVGIG (reference sequence). There are 15 residues in the CDR3. V shed 3 bases and J 6 bases; nucleotides not matched to a gene: 9.